This paragraph covers one T cell receptor (beta chain) sequence. These data come from a study of chemoradiotherapy in HPV16-positive cancers. V lost 0 bases and J 2 bases, leaving 9 bases between the germline ends. The CDR3 covers 14 residues. Germline CDR1 is SGHRS and CDR2 is YFSETQ. Sequencing was performed with immunoSEQ multiplex PCR; in TCRdb, only in-frame clones are kept and a portion is missing. Found here are roughly 13,000 clones, about nine tenths of them singletons; the top ten hold 4.3%. The V and J genes are TRBV5-1 and TRBJ2-7; TRBD2 might be the D (6 bases). This TCR came from a human donor with HPV-associated anogenital cancer. The input for sequencing was tumor tissue, taken from a patient who underwent chemoradiotherapy. The CDR3: CASSLGTTAYEQYF. The CDR3 DNA sequence: TGCGCCAGCAGCTTGGGGACTACCGCCTACGAGCAGTACTTC.